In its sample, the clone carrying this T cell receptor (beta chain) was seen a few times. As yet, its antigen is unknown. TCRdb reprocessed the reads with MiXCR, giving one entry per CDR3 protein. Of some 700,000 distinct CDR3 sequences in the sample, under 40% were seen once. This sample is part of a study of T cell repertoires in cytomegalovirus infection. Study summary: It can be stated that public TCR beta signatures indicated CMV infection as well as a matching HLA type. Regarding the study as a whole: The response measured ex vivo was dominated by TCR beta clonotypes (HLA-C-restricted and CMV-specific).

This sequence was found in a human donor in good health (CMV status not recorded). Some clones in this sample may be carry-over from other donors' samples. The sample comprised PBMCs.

CDR3: CSVGQGLGGYTF. The CDR3 bases are TGCAGCGTTGGACAGGGTTTGGGCGGCTACACCTTC. This chain uses TRBV29-1 with TRBJ1-2; TRBD1 aligns across 7 bases. This CDR3 comprises 12 residues. Trimming cost V 4 bases and J 8 bases; bases outside gene matches: 7. In germline, CDR1 is SQVTM, CDR2 ANQGSEA.